Listed below are T cell receptor beta chains from one sample, sequenced in a study of PD-1 blockade in classical Hodgkin lymphoma. Sequencing used immunoSEQ multiplex PCR; TCRdb keeps in-frame clones, though not all of them. The table shows 25,000 to 35,000 clones, with approximately 79% occurring only once. This sample comprised CD4+ T cells from blood, obtained before the fourth cycle of nivolumab. All receptors derive from a human donor with classical Hodgkin lymphoma. Both conserved end residues are part of each CDR3.

V gene	J gene	CDR3 length	CDR3 protein
TRBV27	TRBJ2-7	10	CHRADYEQYF
TRBV23-1	TRBJ2-7	16	CASRTPGLAGQYEQYF
TRBV5-4	TRBJ2-3	16	CASSRGSGGVSDTQYF
TRBV18	TRBJ2-3	17	CASSPRSGTKLTDTQYF
TRBV11-2	TRBJ2-6	19	CASSFSGGAVTSGANVLTF
TRBV6-5	TRBJ1-1	12	CASSDRRKVAFF
TRBV4-1	TRBJ1-5	18	CASSPGGGSLNSNQPQHF
TRBV7-9	TRBJ2-3	11	CASSGLDTQYF
TRBV13	TRBJ2-3	16	CASSSTPDRVGDTQYF
TRBV28	TRBJ1-5	15	CASTGVQRVNQPQHF
TRBV7-9	TRBJ1-6	13	CASSFQGASPLHF
TRBV5-4	TRBJ2-7	13	CASNYAGVHEQYF
TRBV9	TRBJ2-1	15	CASSITSGSYNEQFF
TRBV6-6	TRBJ1-2	13	CASSRSANYGYTF
TRBV7-2	TRBJ1-2	13	CASSPDRNYGYTF
TRBV9	TRBJ1-1	16	CASSVGQGAGLAEAFF
TRBV6-6	TRBJ1-2	12	CATQLLHYGYTF
TRBV27	TRBJ1-5	15	CASSSDLGGNQPQHF
TRBV7-9	TRBJ2-7	11	CASSTSYEQYF
TRBV27	TRBJ2-7	14	CASRPRKTGYEQYF
TRBV2	TRBJ2-1	15	CASSAMAASYNEQFF
TRBV2	TRBJ2-3	15	CASRAGVPSTDTQYF
TRBV11-2	TRBJ2-1	15	CASSFNRGGYNEQFF
TRBV2	TRBJ1-1	13	CASSEDTNTEAFF
TRBV5-1	TRBJ1-3	15	CASSLAGYSGNTIYF
TRBV6-6	TRBJ1-2	13	CASSYSANYGYTF
TRBV7-2	TRBJ2-5	13	CASSRQGGETQYF
TRBV7-9	TRBJ1-3	15	CASSLMANPRDTIYF
TRBV19	TRBJ2-3	14	CASSIFRETDTQYF
TRBV7-8	TRBJ1-2	14	CASSFKDRGYGYTF
TRBV5-1	TRBJ1-5	15	CASSLGTGAGQPQHF
TRBV18	TRBJ2-3	15	CASSPTTGYTDTQYF
TRBV5-6	TRBJ2-2	16	CASSLLVAANTGELFF
TRBV7-3	TRBJ2-3	19	CASSLKSLGAGLSTDTQYF
TRBV11-3	TRBJ2-7	15	CASSLGGTETYEQYF
TRBV14	TRBJ2-5	15	CASSHIRGEQETQYF
TRBV6-5	TRBJ2-1	14	CASSPLASADEQFF
TRBV7-2	TRBJ2-7	15	CASSWLRGVAYEQYF
TRBV28	TRBJ1-4	17	CASSLWTGVLGAVKLFF
TRBV7-2	TRBJ1-6	14	CASSLEVYNSPLHF
TRBV5-5	TRBJ1-5	14	CASSLGLTNQPQHF
TRBV30	TRBJ1-1	15	CAWSVLTTRNTEAFF
TRBV19	TRBJ2-7	14	CASSITGQTYEQYF
TRBV6-1	TRBJ1-4	14	CASSQGWANEKLFF
TRBV7-8	TRBJ1-5	14	CASSPRTQTWPQHF
TRBV20-1	TRBJ2-5	11	CSARGGETQYF
TRBV9	TRBJ1-2	13	CASSPRTFYGYTF
TRBV4-3	TRBJ2-5	15	CASSLRFGRGETQYF
TRBV5-4	TRBJ2-3	15	CASSLTSGSADTQYF
TRBV15	TRBJ1-2	15	CATSRFPTVNYGYTF
TRBV7-2	TRBJ2-3	17	CASSLGVLAGATDTQYF
TRBV30	TRBJ1-5	13	CAWSVQGNQPQHF
TRBV28	TRBJ1-2	15	CASSLWLQGVYGYTF
TRBV6-1	TRBJ2-5	14	CASILTREQETQYF
TRBV6-6	TRBJ2-7	13	CASSQTGGNEQYF
TRBV6-1	TRBJ2-7	15	CASSEQPEHSYEQYF
TRBV10-3	TRBJ1-3	17	CAISEYTRLTSGNTIYF